Listed here are 9 T cell receptor beta chains from one sample, sequenced in a study of PD-1 blockade in classical Hodgkin lymphoma. Every patient relapsed after autologous stem cell transplantation, and brentuximab vedotin exposure varied. Sequencing was performed with immunoSEQ multiplex PCR; in TCRdb, only in-frame clones are kept and a portion is missing. The sample lists about 13,000 clones; approximately 79% were seen once. Sequenced material: peripheral blood mononuclear cells (PBMCs), taken at baseline. The receptor source for this set is a human donor with classical Hodgkin lymphoma.

The V and J genes are TRBV5-5 and TRBJ2-1; 8 positions agree with TRBD1. This CDR3 contains 13 residues. Trimming cost V 8 bases and J 9 bases; bases outside gene matches: 10. Germline CDR1 reads SGHKS; CDR2 reads YYEKEE (reference sequence). DNA of the CDR3: TGTGCCAGTTCCGACAGGGGTTGGAGTGAGCAGTTCTTC. Amino acids: CASSDRGWSEQFF.

DNA for the CDR3: TGTGCCAGCAGTCGCCGTAGGAACACTGAAGCTTTCTTT. As protein: CASSRRRNTEAFF. V is TRBV28 and J is TRBJ1-1, with D unresolved. V dropped 5 bases and J dropped 1 base, with 8 bases sitting between them. In germline, CDR1 is MDHEN, CDR2 SYDVKM. CDR3 length: 13 amino acids.

A few counts support this clone. The chain is built from TRBV5-1 and TRBJ2-2, with D perhaps matching TRBD1 or TRBD2 (6 bases each). The CDR3 loop spans 14 amino acids. V was clipped by 5 bases and J by 2 bases, with 10 bases between them. Per germline, CDR1 SGHRS and CDR2 YFSETQ. The CDR3 coding sequence is TGCGCCAGCAGGGGGGGCCTCAACACCGGGGAGCTGTTTTTT. Encoded protein: CASRGGLNTGELFF.

The chain joins TRBV7-2 to TRBJ2-1; 9 bases line up with TRBD1. CDR3 length: 14 amino acids. Germline lookup yields CDR1 SGHTA and CDR2 FQGNSA. Trimming removed 3 bases from V and 10 bases from J; junction bases left unmatched: 7. The CDR3 here is CASSFLGQGMEQFF. The CDR3 DNA is TGTGCCAGCAGCTTCCTCGGACAGGGGATGGAGCAGTTCTTC.

The chain recombines TRBV9 with TRBJ2-1, with D maybe TRBD2 (6 bases). The V gene lost 4 bases and the J gene lost 0 bases, with 17 bases spanning the gap. CDR1 is SGDLS, CDR2 YYNGEE, per germline. The CDR3 sequence is 17 residues long. The CDR3 nucleotides are TGTGCCAGCAGCCCGCGTAGCGGCCGGAGCTCCTACAATGAGCAGTTCTTC. Protein: CASSPRSGRSSYNEQFF.

J is TRBJ1-5 and V is TRBV30; maybe TRBD1 (6 bases). The CDR3 length is 15 residues. The germline gives CDR1 GTSNPN, CDR2 SVGIG (reference sequence). V lost 0 bases, J lost 1 base, and 10 bases lay in between. The DNA for the CDR3 is TGTGCCTGGAGTGTAGGGGGGGCGAGCAATCAGCCCCAGCATTTT. Its translation is CAWSVGGASNQPQHF.

This rearrangement joins TRBV25-1 to TRBJ1-1, with D maybe TRBD1 (5 bases). The V and J ends lost 10 bases and 0 bases respectively, with 18 bases between them. Germline V gene lookup returns CDR1 MGHDK and CDR2 SYGVNS. CDR3 length equals 15 residues. Written as DNA, the CDR3 is TGTGCCACCTCGAGGGGTGGGCGGTTGAACACTGAAGCTTTCTTT. This codes for CATSRGGRLNTEAFF. The complete variable domain, with remaining parts taken from reference TRBV25-1 and TRBJ1-1, reads EADIYQTPRYLVIGTGKKITLECSQTMGHDKMYWYQQDPGMELHLIHYSYGVNSTEKGDLSSESTVSRIRTEHFPLTLESARPSHTSQYLCATSRGGRLNTEAFFGQGTRLTVV.

The chain has TRBV29-1 and TRBJ2-3; D is perhaps TRBD1 or TRBD2 (6 bases each). Germline V gives CDR1 SQVTM, CDR2 ANQGSEA. CDR3 length: 16 residues. The germline V and J ends were trimmed by 5 bases and 3 bases, with 21 bases remaining between them. CDR3 in amino acids: CSVHGGAGTQTDTQYF. The CDR3, as DNA: TGCAGCGTTCACGGGGGCGCAGGGACCCAAACAGATACGCAGTATTTT.

This clone came up once. This rearrangement joins TRBV19 to TRBJ2-2; 7 bases agree with TRBD1. Trimming cost V 5 bases and J 1 base; bases outside gene matches: 10. The CDR3 runs to 17 residues. The V gene's germline CDR1 is LNHDA and CDR2 SQIVND (reference sequence). This chain's CDR3 is CASSFPTGDWNTGELFF. CDR3 nucleotide sequence: TGTGCCAGTAGTTTCCCTACAGGGGATTGGAACACCGGGGAGCTGTTTTTT. Full variable domain (missing parts from reference TRBV19 and TRBJ2-2): DGGITQSPKYLFRKEGQNVTLSCEQNLNHDAMYWYRQDPGQGLRLIYYSQIVNDFQKGDIAEGYSVSREKKESFPLTVTSAQKNPTAFYLCASSFPTGDWNTGELFFGEGSRLTVL.